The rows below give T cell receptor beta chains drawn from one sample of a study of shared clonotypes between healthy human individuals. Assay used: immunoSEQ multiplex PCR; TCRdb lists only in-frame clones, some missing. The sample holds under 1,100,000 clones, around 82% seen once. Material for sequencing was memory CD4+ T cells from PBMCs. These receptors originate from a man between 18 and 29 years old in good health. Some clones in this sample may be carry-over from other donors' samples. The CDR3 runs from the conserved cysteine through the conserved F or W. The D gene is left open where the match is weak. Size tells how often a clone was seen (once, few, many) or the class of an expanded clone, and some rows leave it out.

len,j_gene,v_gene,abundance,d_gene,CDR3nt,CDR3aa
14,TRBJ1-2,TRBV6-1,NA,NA,TGTGCCAGCAGTGGGGGGAGGCTTGACGTTGGCTACACCTTC,CASSGGRLDVGYTF
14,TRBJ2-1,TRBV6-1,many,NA,TGTGCCACGATGACCCACCAGGGGGGCAATGAGCAGTTCTTC,CATMTHQGGNEQFF
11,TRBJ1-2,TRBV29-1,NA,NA,TGCAGCGTTGACAGTAACTATGGCTACACCTTC,CSVDSNYGYTF
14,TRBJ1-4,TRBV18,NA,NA,TGTGCCAGCTCCCCCGGGACGGGTAATGAAAAACTGTTTTTT,CASSPGTGNEKLFF
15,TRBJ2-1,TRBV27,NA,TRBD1,TGTGCCAGCAGTTCAACAGGGGGCGCTAACAATGAGCAGTTCTTC,CASSSTGGANNEQFF
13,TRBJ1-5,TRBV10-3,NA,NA,TGTGCCATCAGTGAGTCGGACAGTCAGCCCCAGCATTTT,CAISESDSQPQHF
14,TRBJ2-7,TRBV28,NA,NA,TGTGCCAGCCACTCGTCGTGGCGGTCGTACGAGCAGTACTTC,CASHSSWRSYEQYF
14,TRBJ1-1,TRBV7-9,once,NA,TGTGCCAGCAGCATCGGTGATCTGAACACTGAAGCTTTCTTT,CASSIGDLNTEAFF
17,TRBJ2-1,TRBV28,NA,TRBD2,TGTGCCAGCAGTTCCTCCGGGGGGGGGCACACCTACAATGAGCAGTTCTTC,CASSSSGGGHTYNEQFF
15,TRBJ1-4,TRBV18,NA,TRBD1,TGTGCCAGCTCGCTGCCAGGGACAGGGTACGAAAAACTGTTTTTT,CASSLPGTGYEKLFF
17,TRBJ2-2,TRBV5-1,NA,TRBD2,TGCGCCAGCAGCTTGGATAGCGGGAGGCGGAACACCGGGGAGCTGTTTTTT,CASSLDSGRRNTGELFF
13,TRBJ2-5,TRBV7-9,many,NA,TGTGCCAGCAGCTATAGCGGAGGGGAGACCCAGTACTTC,CASSYSGGETQYF
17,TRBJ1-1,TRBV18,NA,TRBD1,TGTGCCAGCTCACCAAACCAGGGGGGTCCCCAGAACACTGAAGCTTTCTTT,CASSPNQGGPQNTEAFF
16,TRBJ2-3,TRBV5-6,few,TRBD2,TGTGCCAGCAGCTTGGGGCTAGCGGGAGGAAGAGATACGCAGTATTTT,CASSLGLAGGRDTQYF
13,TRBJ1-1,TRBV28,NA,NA,TGTGCCAGCAGTCAGGTACCGAACACTGAAGCTTTCTTT,CASSQVPNTEAFF
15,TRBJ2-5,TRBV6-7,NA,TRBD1,TGTGCCAGCAATCCGGGACAGGGGGTAGTGGAGACCCAGTACTTC,CASNPGQGVVETQYF
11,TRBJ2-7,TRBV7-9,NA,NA,TGTGCCAGCAGCTTCTCCTACGAGCAGTACTTC,CASSFSYEQYF